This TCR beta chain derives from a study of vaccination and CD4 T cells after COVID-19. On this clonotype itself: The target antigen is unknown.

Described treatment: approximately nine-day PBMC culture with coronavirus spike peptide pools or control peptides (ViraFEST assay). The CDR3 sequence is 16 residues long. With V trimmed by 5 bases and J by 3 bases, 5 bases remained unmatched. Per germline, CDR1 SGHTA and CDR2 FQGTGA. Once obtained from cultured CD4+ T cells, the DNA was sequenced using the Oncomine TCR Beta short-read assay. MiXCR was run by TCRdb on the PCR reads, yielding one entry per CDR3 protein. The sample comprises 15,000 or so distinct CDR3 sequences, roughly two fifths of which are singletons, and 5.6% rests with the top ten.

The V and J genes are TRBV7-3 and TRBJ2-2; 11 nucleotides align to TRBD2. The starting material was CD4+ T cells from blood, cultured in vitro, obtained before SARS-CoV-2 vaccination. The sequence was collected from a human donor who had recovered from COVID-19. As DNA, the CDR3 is TGTGCCAGCAGCCGTAGCGGGGGGGCCGACACCGGGGAGCTGTTTTTT. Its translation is CASSRSGGADTGELFF. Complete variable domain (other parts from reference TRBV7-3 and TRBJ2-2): GAGVSQTPSNKVTEKGKYVELRCDPISGHTALYWYRQSLGQGPEFLIYFQGTGAADDSGLPNDRFFAVRPEGSVSTLKIQRTERGDSAVYLCASSRSGGADTGELFFGEGSRLTVL.